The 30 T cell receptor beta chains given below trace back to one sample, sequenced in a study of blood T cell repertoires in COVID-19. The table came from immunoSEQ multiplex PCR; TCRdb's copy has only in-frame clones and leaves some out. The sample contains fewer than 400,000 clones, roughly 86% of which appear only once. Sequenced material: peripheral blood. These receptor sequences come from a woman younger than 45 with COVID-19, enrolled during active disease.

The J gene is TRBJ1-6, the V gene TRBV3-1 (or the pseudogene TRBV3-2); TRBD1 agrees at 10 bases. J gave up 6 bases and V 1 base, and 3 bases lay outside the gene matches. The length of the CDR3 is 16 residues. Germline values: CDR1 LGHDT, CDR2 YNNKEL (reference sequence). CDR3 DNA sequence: TGTGCCAGCAGCCAAGGTCGGGACAGGGGTAATTCACCCCTCCACTTT. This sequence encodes CASSQGRDRGNSPLHF.

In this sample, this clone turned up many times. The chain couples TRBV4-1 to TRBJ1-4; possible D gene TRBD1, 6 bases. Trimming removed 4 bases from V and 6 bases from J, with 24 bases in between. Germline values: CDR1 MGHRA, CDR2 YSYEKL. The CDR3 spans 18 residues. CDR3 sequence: CASSPFRGKIGVDEKLFF. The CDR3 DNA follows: TGCGCCAGCAGCCCGTTCAGGGGCAAGATTGGTGTAGATGAAAAACTGTTTTTT.

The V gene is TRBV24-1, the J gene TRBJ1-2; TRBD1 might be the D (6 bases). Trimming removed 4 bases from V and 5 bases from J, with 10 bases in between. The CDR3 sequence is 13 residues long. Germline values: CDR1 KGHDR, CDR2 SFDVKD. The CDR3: CATSDPGQYGYTF. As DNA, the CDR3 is TGTGCCACCAGTGACCCTGGACAGTATGGCTACACCTTC.

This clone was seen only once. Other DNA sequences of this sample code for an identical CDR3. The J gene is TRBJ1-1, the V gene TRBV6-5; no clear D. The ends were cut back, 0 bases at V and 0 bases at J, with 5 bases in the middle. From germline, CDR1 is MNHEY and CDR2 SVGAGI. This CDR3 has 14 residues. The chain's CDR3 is CASSYSRVNTEAFF. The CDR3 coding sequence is TGTGCCAGCAGTTACTCGAGGGTGAACACTGAAGCTTTCTTT.

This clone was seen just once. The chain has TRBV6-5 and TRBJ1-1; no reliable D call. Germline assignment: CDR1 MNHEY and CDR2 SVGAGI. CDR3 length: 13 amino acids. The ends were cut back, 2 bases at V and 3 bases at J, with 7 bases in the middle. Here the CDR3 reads CASSYLIDTEAFF. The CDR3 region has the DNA TGTGCCAGCAGTTACCTTATAGACACTGAAGCTTTCTTT.

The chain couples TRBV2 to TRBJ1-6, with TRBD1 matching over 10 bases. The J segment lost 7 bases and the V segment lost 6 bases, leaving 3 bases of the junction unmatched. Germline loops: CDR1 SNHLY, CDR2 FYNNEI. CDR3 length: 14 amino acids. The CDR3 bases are TGTGCCAGCAGAGGGGACAGGGGAAATTCACCCCTCCACTTT. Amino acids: CASRGDRGNSPLHF.

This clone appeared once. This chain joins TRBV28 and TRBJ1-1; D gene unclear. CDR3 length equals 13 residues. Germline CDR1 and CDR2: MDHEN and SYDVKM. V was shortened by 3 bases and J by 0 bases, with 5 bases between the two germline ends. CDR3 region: CASSFSVNTEAFF. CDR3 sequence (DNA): TGTGCCAGCAGTTTTTCCGTGAACACTGAAGCTTTCTTT.

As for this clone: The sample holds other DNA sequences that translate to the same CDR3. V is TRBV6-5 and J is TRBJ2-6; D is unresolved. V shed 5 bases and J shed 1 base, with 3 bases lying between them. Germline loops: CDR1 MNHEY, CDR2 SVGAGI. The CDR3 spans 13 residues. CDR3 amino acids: CASSLSGANVLTF. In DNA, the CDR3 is TGTGCCAGCAGTCTATCTGGGGCCAACGTCCTGACTTTC.

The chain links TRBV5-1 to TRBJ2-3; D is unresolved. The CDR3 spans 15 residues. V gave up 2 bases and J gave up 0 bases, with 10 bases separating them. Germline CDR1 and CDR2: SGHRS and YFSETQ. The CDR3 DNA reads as TGCGCCAGCAGCTTAATTTCAACTAGCACAGATACGCAGTATTTT. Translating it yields CASSLISTSTDTQYF.

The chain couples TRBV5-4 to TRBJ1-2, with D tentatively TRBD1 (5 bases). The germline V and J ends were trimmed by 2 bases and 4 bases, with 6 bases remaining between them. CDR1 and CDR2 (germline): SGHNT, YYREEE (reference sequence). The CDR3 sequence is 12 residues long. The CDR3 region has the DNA TGTGCCAGCAGCTTAGGGGTCTATGGCTACACCTTC. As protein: CASSLGVYGYTF.

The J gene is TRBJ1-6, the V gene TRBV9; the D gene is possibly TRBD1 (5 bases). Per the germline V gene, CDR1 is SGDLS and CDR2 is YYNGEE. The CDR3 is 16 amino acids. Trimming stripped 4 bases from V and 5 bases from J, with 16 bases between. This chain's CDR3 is CASSTYDRPNNSPLHF. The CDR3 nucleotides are TGTGCCAGCAGCACCTACGACAGACCCAATAATTCACCCCTCCACTTT. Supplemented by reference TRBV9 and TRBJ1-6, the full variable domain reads DSGVTQTPKHLITATGQRVTLRCSPRSGDLSVYWYQQSLDQGLQFLIQYYNGEERAKGNILERFSAQQFPDLHSELNLSSLELGDSALYFCASSTYDRPNNSPLHFGNGTRLTVT.

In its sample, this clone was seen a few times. CDR3 nucleotides: TGTGCCAGCAGCGGGACAGGGGGGAATCAGCCCCAGCATTTT. This codes for CASSGTGGNQPQHF. The rearrangement links TRBV6-5 to TRBJ1-5; TRBD1 agrees at 11 bases. The trim removed 6 bases at V and 4 bases at J, leaving 2 bases unmatched. This CDR3 has 14 amino acids. From germline, CDR1 is MNHEY and CDR2 SVGAGI.

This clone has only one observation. The CDR3 DNA is TGCGCCAGCAGCCCGGGGACAAGCAATGAAAAACTGTTTTTT. This gives the protein CASSPGTSNEKLFF. The chain has TRBV5-1 and TRBJ1-4, with D perhaps TRBD1 (6 bases). The CDR3 length is 14 residues. The germline V gene has CDR1 SGHRS and CDR2 YFSETQ. V lost 4 bases to trimming and J lost 5 bases, with 12 bases between them.

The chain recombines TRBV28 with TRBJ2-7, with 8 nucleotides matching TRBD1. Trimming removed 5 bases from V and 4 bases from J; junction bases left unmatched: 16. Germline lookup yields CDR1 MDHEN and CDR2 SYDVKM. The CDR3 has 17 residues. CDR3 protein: CASSPRARTGKGYEQYF. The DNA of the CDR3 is TGTGCCAGCAGTCCTCGAGCTAGGACAGGGAAAGGGTACGAGCAGTACTTC. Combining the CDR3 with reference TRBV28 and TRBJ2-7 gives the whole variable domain DVKVTQSSRYLVKRTGEKVFLECVQDMDHENMFWYRQDPGLGLRLIYFSYDVKMKEKGDIPEGYSVSREKKERFSLILESASTNQTSMYLCASSPRARTGKGYEQYFGPGTRLTVT.

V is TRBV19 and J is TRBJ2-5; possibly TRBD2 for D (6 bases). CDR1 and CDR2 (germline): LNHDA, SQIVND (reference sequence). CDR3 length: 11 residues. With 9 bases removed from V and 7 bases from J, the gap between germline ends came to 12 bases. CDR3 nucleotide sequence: TGTGCCAGCGGAGGGTCGGGGACCCAGTACTTC. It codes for CASGGSGTQYF.

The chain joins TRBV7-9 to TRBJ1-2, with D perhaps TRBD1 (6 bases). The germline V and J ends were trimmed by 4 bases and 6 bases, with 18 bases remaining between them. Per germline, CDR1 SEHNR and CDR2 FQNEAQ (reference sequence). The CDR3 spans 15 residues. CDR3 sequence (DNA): TGTGCCAGCAGCTCGACCCTTTCGGGGGGCAATGGCTACACCTTC. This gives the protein CASSSTLSGGNGYTF.

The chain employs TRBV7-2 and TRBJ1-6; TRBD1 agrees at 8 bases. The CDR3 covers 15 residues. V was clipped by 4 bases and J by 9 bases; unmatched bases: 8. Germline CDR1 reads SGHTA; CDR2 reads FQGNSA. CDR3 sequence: CASSSRTGSGSPLHF. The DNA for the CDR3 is TGTGCCAGCAGCTCACGGACAGGGTCGGGTTCACCCCTCCACTTT.

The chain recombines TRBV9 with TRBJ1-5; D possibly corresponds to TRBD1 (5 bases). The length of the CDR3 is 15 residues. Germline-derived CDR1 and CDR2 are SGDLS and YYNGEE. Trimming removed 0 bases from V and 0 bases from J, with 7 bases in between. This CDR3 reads CASSVGDSSNQPQHF. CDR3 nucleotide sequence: TGTGCCAGCAGCGTAGGCGACAGTAGCAATCAGCCCCAGCATTTT.

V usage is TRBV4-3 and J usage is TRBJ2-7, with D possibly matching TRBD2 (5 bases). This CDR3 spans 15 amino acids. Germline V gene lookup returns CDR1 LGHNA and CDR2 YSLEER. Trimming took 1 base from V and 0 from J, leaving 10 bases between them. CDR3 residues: CASSQGGMGSYEQYF. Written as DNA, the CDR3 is TGCGCCAGCAGCCAAGGAGGGATGGGCTCCTACGAGCAGTACTTC.

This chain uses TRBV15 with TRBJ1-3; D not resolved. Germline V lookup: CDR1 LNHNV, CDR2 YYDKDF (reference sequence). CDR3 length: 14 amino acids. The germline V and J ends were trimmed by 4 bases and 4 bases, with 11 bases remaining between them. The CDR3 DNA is TGTGCCACCAGCATTTCCCGAGTGGGAAACACCATATATTTT. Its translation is CATSISRVGNTIYF.

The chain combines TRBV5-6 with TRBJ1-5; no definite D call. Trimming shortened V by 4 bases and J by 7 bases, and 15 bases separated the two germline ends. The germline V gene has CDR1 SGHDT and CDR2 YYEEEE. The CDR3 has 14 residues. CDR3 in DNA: TGTGCCAGCAGCCGGTGGAGGGTGGGGCAGCCCCAGCATTTT. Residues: CASSRWRVGQPQHF. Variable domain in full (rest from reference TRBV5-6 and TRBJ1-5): DAGVTQSPTHLIKTRGQQVTLRCSPKSGHDTVSWYQQALGQGPQFIFQYYEEEERQRGNFPDRFSGHQFPNYSSELNVNALLLGDSALYLCASSRWRVGQPQHFGDGTRLSIL.

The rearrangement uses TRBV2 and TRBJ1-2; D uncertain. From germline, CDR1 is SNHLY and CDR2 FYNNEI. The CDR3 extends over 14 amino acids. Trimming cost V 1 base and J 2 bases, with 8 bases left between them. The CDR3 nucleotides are TGTGCCAGCAGTGAAGGGGGAGTCAACTATGGCTACACCTTC. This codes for CASSEGGVNYGYTF.

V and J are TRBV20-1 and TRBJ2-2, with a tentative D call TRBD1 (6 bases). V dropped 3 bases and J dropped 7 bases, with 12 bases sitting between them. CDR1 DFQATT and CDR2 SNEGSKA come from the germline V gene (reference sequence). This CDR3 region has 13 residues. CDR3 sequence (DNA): TGCAGTGCTAGTCGGGACAAGGGCGGGGAGCTGTTTTTT. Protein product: CSASRDKGGELFF.

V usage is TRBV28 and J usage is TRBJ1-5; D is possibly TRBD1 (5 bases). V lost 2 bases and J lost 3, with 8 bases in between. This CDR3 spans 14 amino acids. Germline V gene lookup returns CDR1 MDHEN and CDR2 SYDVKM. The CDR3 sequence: CASSLGADNQPQHF. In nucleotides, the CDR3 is TGTGCCAGCAGTTTAGGGGCAGACAATCAGCCCCAGCATTTT.

CDR3 sequence (DNA): TGTGCCAGCAGCCCTAGCACTAGCACAGATACGCAGTATTTT. Its translation is CASSPSTSTDTQYF. The gene calls are TRBV9 and TRBJ2-3; D possibly corresponds to TRBD2 (5 bases). V lost 4 bases, J lost 0 bases, and 9 bases lay in between. The CDR3 runs 14 residues. Germline CDR1 SGDLS, CDR2 YYNGEE. Full variable domain (outside the CDR3, taken from reference TRBV9 and TRBJ2-3): DSGVTQTPKHLITATGQRVTLRCSPRSGDLSVYWYQQSLDQGLQFLIQYYNGEERAKGNILERFSAQQFPDLHSELNLSSLELGDSALYFCASSPSTSTDTQYFGPGTRLTVL.

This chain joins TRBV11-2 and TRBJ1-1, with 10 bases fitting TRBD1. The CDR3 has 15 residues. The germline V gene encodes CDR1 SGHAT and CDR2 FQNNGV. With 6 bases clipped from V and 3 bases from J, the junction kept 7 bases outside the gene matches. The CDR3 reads CASRKPGTGDTEAFF. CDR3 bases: TGTGCCAGCAGAAAACCCGGGACAGGGGACACTGAAGCTTTCTTT. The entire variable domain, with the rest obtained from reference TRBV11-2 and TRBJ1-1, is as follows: EAGVAQSPRYKIIEKRQSVAFWCNPISGHATLYWYQQILGQGPKLLIQFQNNGVVDDSQLPKDRFSAERLKGVDSTLKIQPAKLEDSAVYLCASRKPGTGDTEAFFGQGTRLTVV.

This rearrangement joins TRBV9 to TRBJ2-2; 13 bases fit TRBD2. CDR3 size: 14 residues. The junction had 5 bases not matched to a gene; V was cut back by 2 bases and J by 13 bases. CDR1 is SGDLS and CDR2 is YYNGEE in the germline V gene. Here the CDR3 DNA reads TGTGCCAGCAGCGTTGGACTAGCGGGGGTGCGGCTGTTTTTT. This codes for CASSVGLAGVRLFF.

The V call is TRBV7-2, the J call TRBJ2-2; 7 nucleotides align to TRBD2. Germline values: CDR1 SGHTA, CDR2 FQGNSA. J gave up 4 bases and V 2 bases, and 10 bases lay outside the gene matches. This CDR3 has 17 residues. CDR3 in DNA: TGTGCCAGCAGCTTACATGCCGCGGGAGTAGGCACCGGGGAGCTGTTTTTT. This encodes CASSLHAAGVGTGELFF. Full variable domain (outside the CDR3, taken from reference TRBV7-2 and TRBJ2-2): GAGVSQSPSNKVTEKGKDVELRCDPISGHTALYWYRQSLGQGLEFLIYFQGNSAPDKSGLPSDRFSAERTGGSVSTLTIQRTQQEDSAVYLCASSLHAAGVGTGELFFGEGSRLTVL.

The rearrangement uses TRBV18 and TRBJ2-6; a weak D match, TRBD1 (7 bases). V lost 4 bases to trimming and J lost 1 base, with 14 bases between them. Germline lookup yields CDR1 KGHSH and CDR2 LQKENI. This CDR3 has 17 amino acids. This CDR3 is CASSRQGGGSGANVLTF. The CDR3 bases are TGTGCCAGCTCACGACAGGGAGGCGGATCTGGGGCCAACGTCCTGACTTTC.

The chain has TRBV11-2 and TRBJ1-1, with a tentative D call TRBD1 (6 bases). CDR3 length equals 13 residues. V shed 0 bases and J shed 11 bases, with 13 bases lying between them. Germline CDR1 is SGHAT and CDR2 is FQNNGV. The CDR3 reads CASSLDRAGAAFF. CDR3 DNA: TGTGCCAGCAGCTTAGATAGGGCAGGGGCGGCTTTCTTT.